The rows below give T cell receptor beta chains drawn from one sample of a study of T cells in Graves' hyperthyroidism and ophthalmopathy. A single record per CDR3 protein comes from TCRdb applying MiXCR to the multiplex PCR reads. In the table there are some 400,000 distinct CDR3 sequences, 11% to 15% of which are singletons. The specimen sequenced was blood. These receptors came from a woman aged 60-75 years with Graves' hyperthyroidism. CDR3s include the opening cysteine and the closing phenylalanine or tryptophan. D genes are given only for firm matches. Clone sizes are given selectively: once, few, many, or a class where the clone is expanded.

abundance: NA
d_gene: NA
v_gene: TRBV5-1
j_gene: TRBJ2-7
len: 13
CDR3aa: CASSEGGGDEQYF
CDR3nt: TGCGCCAGCAGCGAGGGGGGGGGCGACGAGCAGTACTTC

abundance: many
d_gene: TRBD2
v_gene: TRBV5-1
j_gene: TRBJ2-3
len: 16
CDR3aa: CASSLGASGYTDTQYF
CDR3nt: TGCGCCAGCAGCTTGGGGGCTAGCGGCTACACAGATACGCAGTATTTT

abundance: many
d_gene: NA
v_gene: TRBV7-8
j_gene: TRBJ1-6
len: 16
CDR3aa: CASSVHTLGPNSPLHF
CDR3nt: TGTGCCAGCAGCGTACACACGCTGGGGCCCAATTCACCCCTCCACTTT

abundance: many
d_gene: NA
v_gene: TRBV18
j_gene: TRBJ1-1
len: 15
CDR3aa: CASSRGMRENTEAFF
CDR3nt: TGTGCCAGCTCACGGGGGATGAGAGAGAACACTGAAGCTTTCTTT

abundance: few
d_gene: NA
v_gene: TRBV9
j_gene: TRBJ2-2
len: 13
CDR3aa: CASSAGFTGELFF
CDR3nt: TGTGCCAGCAGCGCAGGGTTCACCGGGGAGCTGTTTTTT

abundance: many
d_gene: TRBD1
v_gene: TRBV5-8
j_gene: TRBJ1-1
len: 13
CDR3aa: CASSGGTVTEAFF
CDR3nt: TGTGCCAGCAGCGGAGGGACAGTCACTGAAGCTTTCTTT

abundance: many
d_gene: NA
v_gene: TRBV28
j_gene: TRBJ2-2
len: 15
CDR3aa: CASNAGTANTGELFF
CDR3nt: TGTGCCAGCAATGCCGGGACGGCGAACACCGGGGAGCTGTTTTTT

abundance: many
d_gene: NA
v_gene: TRBV30
j_gene: TRBJ2-3
len: 13
CDR3aa: CAWSVGEEDTQYF
CDR3nt: TGTGCCTGGAGTGTAGGTGAGGAAGATACGCAGTATTTT

abundance: many
d_gene: TRBD1
v_gene: TRBV29-1
j_gene: TRBJ1-2
len: 13
CDR3aa: CSVAGQENYGYTF
CDR3nt: TGCAGCGTTGCGGGACAGGAGAACTATGGCTACACCTTC

abundance: few
d_gene: TRBD1
v_gene: TRBV10-3
j_gene: TRBJ1-2
len: 12
CDR3aa: CASDRGRYGYTF
CDR3nt: TGTGCCTCGGACAGGGGACGCTATGGCTACACCTTC

abundance: NA
d_gene: NA
v_gene: TRBV5-5
j_gene: TRBJ1-6
len: 15
CDR3aa: CASSLWWAGDSPLHF
CDR3nt: TGTGCCAGCAGCTTGTGGTGGGCAGGGGATTCACCCCTCCACTTT

abundance: many
d_gene: TRBD1
v_gene: TRBV20-1
j_gene: TRBJ2-1
len: 13
CDR3aa: CSAWTGERNEQFF
CDR3nt: TGCAGTGCCTGGACAGGGGAGCGGAATGAGCAGTTCTTC

abundance: many
d_gene: NA
v_gene: TRBV5-1
j_gene: TRBJ1-1
len: 15
CDR3aa: CASSLEGSGYTEAFF
CDR3nt: TGCGCCAGCAGCTTGGAAGGGAGTGGGTACACTGAAGCTTTCTTT

abundance: NA
d_gene: TRBD2
v_gene: TRBV20-1
j_gene: TRBJ2-3
len: 17
CDR3aa: CSAILPASGRATDTQYF
CDR3nt: TGCAGTGCTATCCTGCCAGCTAGCGGGAGGGCGACAGATACGCAGTATTTT

abundance: NA
d_gene: NA
v_gene: TRBV12-3/TRBV12-4
j_gene: TRBJ1-1
len: 13
CDR3aa: CASSSTRGTGAFF
CDR3nt: TGTGCCAGCAGTTCAACGAGGGGCACTGGAGCTTTCTTT

abundance: NA
d_gene: NA
v_gene: TRBV5-5
j_gene: TRBJ2-1
len: 13
CDR3aa: CASSMGPNNEQFF
CDR3nt: TGTGCCAGCAGCATGGGACCGAACAATGAGCAGTTCTTC

abundance: many
d_gene: TRBD2
v_gene: TRBV5-1
j_gene: TRBJ2-1
len: 15
CDR3aa: CARGKREISGNEQFF
CDR3nt: TGCGCCAGGGGCAAGCGGGAAATTTCAGGCAATGAGCAGTTCTTC

abundance: many
d_gene: NA
v_gene: TRBV3-1
j_gene: TRBJ1-1
len: 12
CDR3aa: CASSRMNTEAFF
CDR3nt: TGTGCCAGCAGCCGGATGAACACTGAAGCTTTCTTT

abundance: NA
d_gene: NA
v_gene: TRBV28
j_gene: TRBJ1-1
len: 15
CDR3aa: CAGRPGGHMNTEAFF
CDR3nt: TGTGCCGGCAGACCCGGGGGACACATGAACACTGAAGCTTTCTTT

abundance: many
d_gene: TRBD2
v_gene: TRBV12-5
j_gene: TRBJ2-7
len: 15
CDR3aa: CASVTGGRATYEQYF
CDR3nt: TGTGCTAGTGTTACGGGCGGGAGGGCCACCTACGAGCAGTACTTC

abundance: NA
d_gene: NA
v_gene: TRBV10-3
j_gene: TRBJ1-2
len: 11
CDR3aa: CAISELSSYTF
CDR3nt: TGTGCCATCAGTGAACTATCCAGCTACACCTTC

abundance: few
d_gene: NA
v_gene: TRBV10-1
j_gene: TRBJ1-1
len: 13
CDR3aa: CASSESGVGEAFF
CDR3nt: TGCGCCAGCAGTGAGTCAGGGGTAGGGGAAGCTTTCTTT

abundance: NA
d_gene: NA
v_gene: TRBV29-1
j_gene: TRBJ2-5
len: 11
CDR3aa: CSVAGRETQYF
CDR3nt: TGCAGCGTTGCAGGGAGGGAGACCCAGTACTTC

abundance: many
d_gene: TRBD2
v_gene: TRBV29-1
j_gene: TRBJ2-1
len: 12
CDR3aa: CSVFGTSSEQFF
CDR3nt: TGCAGCGTTTTTGGGACTAGCAGTGAGCAGTTCTTC

abundance: NA
d_gene: TRBD1
v_gene: TRBV10-1
j_gene: TRBJ2-1
len: 15
CDR3aa: CASSEGQGLGNEQFF
CDR3nt: TGCGCCAGCAGTGAGGGACAGGGCTTGGGGAATGAGCAGTTCTTC

abundance: many
d_gene: TRBD2
v_gene: TRBV28
j_gene: TRBJ2-3
len: 17
CDR3aa: CASSLAQREALLDTQYF
CDR3nt: TGTGCCAGCAGTCTCGCCCAGCGGGAGGCGCTTTTAGATACGCAGTATTTT

abundance: many
d_gene: TRBD1
v_gene: TRBV3-1
j_gene: TRBJ2-5
len: 17
CDR3aa: CASSHLFGTGLQETQYF
CDR3nt: TGTGCCAGCAGCCATCTGTTCGGGACAGGGCTTCAAGAGACCCAGTACTTC

abundance: many
d_gene: TRBD1
v_gene: TRBV18
j_gene: TRBJ1-1
len: 19
CDR3aa: CASSIHMTGGAGMNTEAFF
CDR3nt: TGTGCCAGCTCAATCCACATGACAGGGGGCGCTGGGATGAACACTGAAGCTTTCTTT

abundance: many
d_gene: TRBD2
v_gene: TRBV6-2/TRBV6-3
j_gene: TRBJ2-1
len: 16
CDR3aa: CASSSGTSGSEYEQFF
CDR3nt: TGTGCCAGCAGTTCCGGGACTAGCGGGAGTGAATATGAGCAGTTCTTC

abundance: NA
d_gene: NA
v_gene: TRBV4-1
j_gene: TRBJ1-1
len: 16
CDR3aa: CASSLPLRGPNTEAFF
CDR3nt: TGCGCCAGCAGCCTCCCTTTGCGGGGACCGAACACTGAAGCTTTCTTT

abundance: few
d_gene: TRBD2
v_gene: TRBV9
j_gene: TRBJ2-5
len: 14
CDR3aa: CASSASGREETQYF
CDR3nt: TGTGCCAGCAGCGCTAGCGGGAGAGAAGAGACCCAGTACTTC

abundance: few
d_gene: NA
v_gene: TRBV19
j_gene: TRBJ1-5
len: 15
CDR3aa: CASSIGREWGQPQHF
CDR3nt: TGTGCCAGTAGTATAGGCAGGGAGTGGGGTCAGCCCCAGCATTTT

abundance: many
d_gene: NA
v_gene: TRBV5-1
j_gene: TRBJ2-7
len: 14
CDR3aa: CASSLRDGAYEQYF
CDR3nt: TGCGCCAGCAGCCTCCGGGACGGAGCCTACGAGCAGTACTTC

abundance: NA
d_gene: NA
v_gene: TRBV10-1
j_gene: TRBJ2-6
len: 20
CDR3aa: CASSEIKWTPRSSGANVLTF
CDR3nt: TGCGCCAGCAGTGAGATTAAGTGGACCCCACGGAGCTCTGGGGCCAACGTCCTGACTTTC

abundance: NA
d_gene: NA
v_gene: TRBV9
j_gene: TRBJ2-3
len: 15
CDR3aa: CASSVEAAAGDTQYF
CDR3nt: TGTGCCAGCAGCGTAGAAGCCGCCGCGGGAGATACGCAGTATTTT

abundance: many
d_gene: NA
v_gene: TRBV27
j_gene: TRBJ2-7
len: 17
CDR3aa: CASSPCRVRDMGCEQYF
CDR3nt: TGTGCCAGCAGTCCCTGCCGGGTCCGGGACATGGGCTGCGAGCAGTACTTC

abundance: many
d_gene: TRBD1
v_gene: TRBV20-1
j_gene: TRBJ2-5
len: 13
CDR3aa: CSASRGPQETQYF
CDR3nt: TGCAGTGCTTCCAGGGGGCCCCAAGAGACCCAGTACTTC

abundance: many
d_gene: NA
v_gene: TRBV20-1
j_gene: TRBJ2-5
len: 11
CDR3aa: CSARLGETQYF
CDR3nt: TGCAGTGCCCGACTAGGAGAGACCCAGTACTTC

abundance: many
d_gene: TRBD1
v_gene: TRBV5-1
j_gene: TRBJ2-7
len: 14
CDR3aa: CASSSYRGIGEQYF
CDR3nt: TGCGCCAGCAGCTCGTACAGGGGAATTGGGGAGCAGTACTTC

abundance: few
d_gene: TRBD2
v_gene: TRBV13
j_gene: TRBJ2-3
len: 16
CDR3aa: CASSLVEAGGTDTQYF
CDR3nt: TGTGCCAGCAGCTTAGTAGAAGCGGGAGGTACAGATACGCAGTATTTT

abundance: many
d_gene: TRBD2
v_gene: TRBV12-3/TRBV12-4
j_gene: TRBJ2-3
len: 18
CDR3aa: CASSHRGLAVLSADTQYF
CDR3nt: TGTGCCAGCAGTCACCGGGGACTAGCGGTTCTCAGTGCAGATACGCAGTATTTT

abundance: many
d_gene: NA
v_gene: TRBV5-1
j_gene: TRBJ2-7
len: 14
CDR3aa: CASSLGTLSYEQYF
CDR3nt: TGCGCCAGCAGCTTAGGGACACTCTCCTACGAGCAGTACTTC

abundance: NA
d_gene: TRBD1
v_gene: TRBV6-1
j_gene: TRBJ1-2
len: 13
CDR3aa: CASKRGRGDGYTF
CDR3nt: TGTGCCTCGAAGAGGGGCAGGGGGGATGGCTACACCTTC

abundance: many
d_gene: NA
v_gene: TRBV3-1
j_gene: TRBJ2-7
len: 14
CDR3aa: CASSPRGLRYEQYF
CDR3nt: TGTGCCAGCAGCCCCCGGGGGCTTCGGTACGAGCAGTACTTC

abundance: few
d_gene: NA
v_gene: TRBV6-6
j_gene: TRBJ2-2
len: 13
CDR3aa: CASSYPGTGELFF
CDR3nt: TGTGCCAGCAGTTACCCCGGGACCGGGGAGCTGTTTTTT

abundance: NA
d_gene: TRBD2
v_gene: TRBV20-1
j_gene: TRBJ2-3
len: 18
CDR3aa: CSARVWTSGRRGTDTQYF
CDR3nt: TGCAGTGCTAGAGTTTGGACTAGCGGGAGGAGGGGCACAGATACGCAGTATTTT

abundance: NA
d_gene: NA
v_gene: TRBV14
j_gene: TRBJ2-7
len: 16
CDR3aa: CASSQEHQGMPYEQYF
CDR3nt: TGTGCCAGCAGCCAAGAGCACCAGGGAATGCCCTACGAGCAGTACTTC

abundance: few
d_gene: TRBD2
v_gene: TRBV7-3
j_gene: TRBJ2-5
len: 15
CDR3aa: CASSSAGGGGETQYF
CDR3nt: TGTGCCAGCAGTTCCGCCGGGGGGGGCGGGGAGACCCAGTACTTC

abundance: NA
d_gene: TRBD2
v_gene: TRBV9
j_gene: TRBJ2-7
len: 16
CDR3aa: CASSVVASGSPHEQYF
CDR3nt: TGTGCCAGCAGCGTAGTTGCGAGCGGGAGCCCCCACGAGCAGTACTTC

abundance: few
d_gene: NA
v_gene: TRBV6-9
j_gene: TRBJ2-2
len: 13
CDR3aa: CASSYVRTGELFF
CDR3nt: TGTGCCAGCAGTTACGTGCGCACCGGGGAGCTGTTTTTT